This T cell receptor beta chain was captured in a study of shared clonotypes between healthy human individuals. The CDR3 contains 15 residues. CDR1 is ENHRY and CDR2 is SYGVKD in the germline V gene. With 6 bases removed from V and 0 bases from J, the gap between germline ends came to 15 bases. CD45RO-negative, CCR7-selected cells formed the naive CD8 fraction, which excluded terminally differentiated effector memory CD45RA+ cells. All of the donors resided in Nashville, Tennessee, and each was a Caucasian adult. TCRdb's table, derived via immunoSEQ multiplex PCR, lists solely in-frame clones and lacks some. The table includes around 2,100,000 clones, approximately 95% detected once.

Sequenced: naive CD8+ T cells sorted from blood. The chain has TRBV10-3 and TRBJ2-7, with TRBD2 as a possible D gene (6 bases). This TCR came from a man between 18 and 35 years old in good health. The CDR3 DNA reads as TGTGCCATCAGCGGGGATGCGGACTACTCCTACGAGCAGTACTTC. Protein product: CAISGDADYSYEQYF.